Shown below are 4 T cell receptor beta chains from a single sample sequenced in a study of CD8 T cells in Susac syndrome. RNA amounts of about 0.45 to 1 ug underwent reverse transcription with random hexamers. MiXCR, run by TCRdb on the immunoSEQ multiplex PCR reads, gives a single entry per CDR3 protein. This table has 2,300 or so distinct CDR3 sequences, roughly 65% appearing once. Staining of CD27 and CD45RA delineated the memory subsets employed in TEMRA sorting. Sequenced material: CD8+ TEMRA cells from PBMCs. Documented subset: FACS-sorted terminally differentiated effector memory CD8+ T cells re-expressing CD45RA (CD8+ TEMRA). The receptors originated from a human donor with Susac syndrome.

The V call is TRBV10-2, the J call TRBJ2-3, with D perhaps TRBD2 (6 bases). The V and J ends lost 0 bases and 0 bases respectively, with 13 bases between them. Germline V gives CDR1 WSHSY, CDR2 SAAADI. The length of the CDR3 is 17 residues. The CDR3 reads CASSESLARTSTDTQYF. The CDR3 DNA reads TGCGCCAGCAGTGAGTCGCTAGCGCGGACTAGCACAGATACGCAGTATTTT.

The chain uses TRBV7-6 and TRBJ1-4; D call uncertain. V lost 1 base and J 0 bases, leaving 9 bases between the germline ends. Germline lookup yields CDR1 SGHVS and CDR2 FNYEAQ. CDR3 length: 16 residues. CDR3 DNA sequence: TGTGCCAGCAGCTTAGAGGGCGATGCAACTAATGAAAAACTGTTTTTT. Encoded protein: CASSLEGDATNEKLFF.

The gene calls are TRBV4-3 and TRBJ1-1; tentative D call: TRBD1 (5 bases). V was trimmed by 0 bases and J by 1 base, leaving 9 bases between them. Looked up from germline, CDR1 is LGHNA and CDR2 is YSLEER. The CDR3 consists of 15 residues. The CDR3 sequence: CASSQDGGRNTEAFF. In DNA form, the CDR3 reads TGCGCCAGCAGCCAAGATGGGGGGAGGAACACTGAAGCTTTCTTT.

A few counts support this clonotype. The rearrangement joins TRBV6-5 to TRBJ1-6; D unclear. The V gene's germline CDR1 is MNHEY and CDR2 SVGAGI. V was pared by 3 bases and J by 9 bases, with 15 bases between. This CDR3 is 15 amino acids long. Here the CDR3 DNA reads TGTGCCAGCAGTTATAGGGATGAGGTGATTTCACCCCTCCACTTT. This encodes CASSYRDEVISPLHF.